This TCR beta chain was obtained from a study of neurological immune-mediated disorders. Study-wide background: Relapsing-remitting disease affected approximately 30, and secondary progressive 3, of 34 multiple sclerosis patients. General observations from the study: The study found the most TCR clonal expansion in HTLV-1-associated myelopathy and the least in multiple sclerosis, below healthy controls.

The germline gives CDR1 SQVTM, CDR2 ANQGSEA. V lost 6 bases, J lost 4 bases, and 17 bases lay in between. The CDR3 totals 14 residues. In its sample, this clonotype was seen many times. Its antigen is unidentified. With 10-nucleotide random UMIs, 5'RACE was used to make the cDNA. TCRdb re-called the 5' RACE reads through MiXCR, storing one row per CDR3 protein. The sample shows about 120,000 distinct CDR3 sequences, roughly 3.1% of them seen only once. The chain joins TRBV29-1 to TRBJ2-3, with no clear D. This TCR was recovered from a woman in her twenties or thirties with multiple sclerosis. Sequencing was done on a sample of PBMCs. This CDR3 is CSVPSRTLADTQYF. CDR3 nucleotide sequence: TGCAGCGTCCCGAGTCGGACCCTCGCAGATACGCAGTATTTT.